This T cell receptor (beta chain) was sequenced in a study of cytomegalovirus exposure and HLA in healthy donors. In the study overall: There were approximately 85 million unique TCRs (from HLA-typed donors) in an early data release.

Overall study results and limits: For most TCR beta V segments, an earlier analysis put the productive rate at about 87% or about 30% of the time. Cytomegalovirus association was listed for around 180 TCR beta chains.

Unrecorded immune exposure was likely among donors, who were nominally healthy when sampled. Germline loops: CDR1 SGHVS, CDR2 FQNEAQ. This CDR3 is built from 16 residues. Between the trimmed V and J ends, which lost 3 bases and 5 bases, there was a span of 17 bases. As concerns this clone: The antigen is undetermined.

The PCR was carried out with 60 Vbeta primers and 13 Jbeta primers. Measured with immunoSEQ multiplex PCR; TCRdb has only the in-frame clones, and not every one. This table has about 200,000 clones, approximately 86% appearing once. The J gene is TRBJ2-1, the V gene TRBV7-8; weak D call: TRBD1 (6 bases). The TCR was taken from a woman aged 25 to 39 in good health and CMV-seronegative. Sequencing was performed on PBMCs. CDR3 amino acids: CASSFLSGQSNNEQFF. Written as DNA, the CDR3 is TGTGCCAGCAGCTTTCTCTCTGGACAGTCCAACAATGAGCAGTTCTTC.